These 21 T cell receptor beta chains came from one sample sequenced in a study of T-cell reconstitution after alpha-beta-depleted transplantation in children. Unique molecular identifiers were built into the TCRbeta library. TCRdb reprocessed the PCR reads via MiXCR and lists one record per CDR3 protein. The profile shows some 100,000 distinct CDR3 sequences, about 25% of them singletons. The sequenced sample was PBMCs, obtained before TCRalphabeta/CD19-depleted stem cell transplant. The receptor source for this set is a boy younger than 10 with acute lymphoblastic leukemia, due to receive a stem cell transplant.

This clonotype was found many times. The chain links TRBV20-1 to TRBJ2-7, with TRBD2 matching 10 bases. CDR3 length equals 12 residues. J gave up 4 bases and V 5 bases, and 2 bases lay outside the gene matches. Looked up from germline, CDR1 is DFQATT and CDR2 is SNEGSKA (reference sequence). DNA of the CDR3: TGCAGTGCTGGACTAGCGGAGTACGAGCAGTACTTC. Protein product: CSAGLAEYEQYF.

This clonotype was observed a handful of times. The rearrangement links TRBV12-3 or TRBV12-4 to TRBJ2-7; 7 bases map to TRBD2. The CDR3 has 14 amino acids. After removal of 5 bases from V and 3 bases from J, the junction contained 7 bases not matched to a gene. The CDR3 reads CASSLLAEGYEQYF. The CDR3 DNA reads TGTGCCAGCAGTCTTCTAGCGGAGGGCTACGAGCAGTACTTC.

The chain employs TRBV3-1 and TRBJ2-2; TRBD2 might be the D (6 bases). With 5 bases removed from V and 2 bases from J, the gap between germline ends came to 24 bases. The CDR3 loop spans 19 amino acids. The germline gives CDR1 LGHDT, CDR2 YNNKEL (reference sequence). As DNA, the CDR3 is TGTGCCAGCAGCACCGGACCACTACCTCTAGCGAATAACACCGGGGAGCTGTTTTTT. Translated: CASSTGPLPLANNTGELFF.

In this sample, this clonotype turned up a few times. This rearrangement joins TRBV7-8 to TRBJ1-6, with TRBD1 identical over 7 bases. Germline V gene data show CDR1 as SGHVS and CDR2 as FQNEAQ. V shed 0 bases, J shed 10 bases, and the junction held 12 bases outside the gene matches. The CDR3 spans 17 residues. CDR3: CASSLAAGGPFKSPLHF. CDR3 sequence (DNA): TGTGCCAGCAGCTTAGCGGCAGGGGGTCCCTTTAAGTCACCCCTCCACTTT.

This sequence joins TRBV5-1 and TRBJ2-7; the match to TRBD1 covers 8 bases. The trim removed 3 bases at V and 5 bases at J, leaving 4 bases unmatched. The germline V gene has CDR1 SGHRS and CDR2 YFSETQ. The CDR3 is 13 amino acids. Written as DNA, the CDR3 is TGCGCCAGCAGCTGGACAGGGAGGAACGAGCAGTACTTC. Encoded protein: CASSWTGRNEQYF.

This clonotype was observed a few times. The chain uses TRBV5-1 and TRBJ2-7; 7 bases map to TRBD1. Germline CDR1 and CDR2: SGHRS and YFSETQ. The junction had 3 bases not matched to a gene; V was cut back by 8 bases and J by 1 base. The CDR3 spans 12 residues. CDR3: CASQGVSYEQYF. The CDR3, as DNA: TGCGCCAGTCAGGGGGTATCCTACGAGCAGTACTTC.

This chain links TRBV28 with TRBJ1-5; 8 bases match TRBD1. The junction had 10 bases not matched to a gene; V was cut back by 6 bases and J by 3 bases. Germline V gives CDR1 MDHEN, CDR2 SYDVKM. The CDR3 runs to 16 residues. CDR3 DNA: TGTGCCAGCAGGACAGGGGCCGGTGAGGACAATCAGCCCCAGCATTTT. Protein product: CASRTGAGEDNQPQHF.

This clonotype was recorded a few times. The chain recombines TRBV20-1 with TRBJ1-1; TRBD1 might be the D (5 bases). From germline, CDR1 is DFQATT and CDR2 SNEGSKA (reference sequence). The CDR3 runs 14 residues. V was pared by 3 bases and J by 0 bases, with 11 bases between. This CDR3 reads CSARPPGMNTEAFF. The CDR3 region has the DNA TGCAGTGCTAGGCCCCCAGGGATGAACACTGAAGCTTTCTTT.

This clonotype was counted only a few times. This rearrangement joins TRBV5-5 to TRBJ2-7, with TRBD2 matching 8 bases. After removal of 2 bases from V and 1 base from J, the junction contained 5 bases not matched to a gene. Germline CDR1 and CDR2: SGHKS and YYEKEE (reference sequence). The CDR3 is made up of 15 amino acids. As DNA, the CDR3 is TGTGCCAGCAGCTTTAGCGGGGAGGTTTCCTACGAGCAGTACTTC. Residues: CASSFSGEVSYEQYF.

This clonotype was detected once. The CDR3 coding sequence is TGTGCCAGCAGCCCGTACCGTACGTTTAACACTGAAGCTTTCTTT. It yields the protein CASSPYRTFNTEAFF. This chain uses TRBV14 with TRBJ1-1; D gene uncertain. Trimming stripped 4 bases from V and 2 bases from J, with 14 bases between. This CDR3 is built from 15 residues. The germline V gene has CDR1 SGHDN and CDR2 FVKESK.

This sequence joins TRBV6-1 and TRBJ2-5; 8 nucleotides align to TRBD2. This CDR3 spans 13 amino acids. V lost 8 bases and J lost 2; bases outside the gene matches: 4. CDR1 and CDR2 (germline): MNHNS, SASEGT. The DNA for the CDR3 is TGTGCCAGCCAGCGGGAGCCGCAAGAGACCCAGTACTTC. Translating it yields CASQREPQETQYF.

This clonotype was counted only a few times. The V call is TRBV5-6, the J call TRBJ2-2, with D unresolved. From germline, CDR1 is SGHDT and CDR2 YYEEEE. The CDR3 is 12 residues long. V was shortened by 2 bases and J by 5 bases, with 4 bases between the two germline ends. Here the CDR3 DNA reads TGTGCCAGCAGCTTTTGGACCGGGGAGCTGTTTTTT. This codes for CASSFWTGELFF.

Ten or more counts support this clonotype. This chain joins TRBV12-3 or TRBV12-4 and TRBJ2-7, with 7 bases lining up with TRBD1. CDR3 length: 15 amino acids. Trimming cost V 4 bases and J 2 bases; bases outside gene matches: 8. CDR3 amino acids: CASSWRTGATYEQYF. The CDR3 DNA sequence: TGTGCCAGCAGTTGGCGCACAGGGGCCACCTACGAGCAGTACTTC.

This clonotype occurred many times. The chain links TRBV7-2 to TRBJ2-3; D may be TRBD2 (6 bases). The germline V and J ends were trimmed by 3 bases and 1 base, with 11 bases remaining between them. The CDR3 extends over 15 amino acids. Germline values: CDR1 SGHTA, CDR2 FQGNSA. The CDR3 region is CASSFDSGGTDTQYF. CDR3 DNA: TGTGCCAGCAGCTTCGACTCGGGGGGCACAGATACGCAGTATTTT.

This clonotype was observed a few times. V usage is TRBV24-1 and J usage is TRBJ2-1, with 10 positions matching TRBD2. CDR1 and CDR2 (germline): KGHDR, SFDVKD. There are 15 residues in the CDR3. V lost 4 bases and J lost 12; bases outside the gene matches: 11. CDR3 DNA sequence: TGTGCCACCAGTGAGCGGCTTCGCGGACTAGCGGCGCAGTTCTTC. Protein sequence: CATSERLRGLAAQFF.

The chain carries TRBV6-1 and TRBJ2-5; 8 bases fit TRBD1. CDR3 size: 18 residues. Germline V lookup: CDR1 MNHNS, CDR2 SASEGT. V was clipped by 0 bases and J by 5 bases; unmatched bases: 14. CDR3 in DNA: TGTGCCAGCAGTGAAGCGCTCCAGGGGGCAGCGGTTGGGGAGACCCAGTACTTC. Its translation is CASSEALQGAAVGETQYF.

The CDR3 nucleotides are TGTGCCAGCAGCTTAATACGGGGGGCATCAGTCATTAGCTCCTACAATGAGCAGTTCTTC. This sequence encodes CASSLIRGASVISSYNEQFF. The rearrangement links TRBV11-2 to TRBJ2-1; possibly TRBD2 for D (7 bases). Germline assignment: CDR1 SGHAT and CDR2 FQNNGV. Trimming cost V 2 bases and J 0 bases, with 23 bases left between them. The CDR3 runs to 20 residues.

This rearrangement joins TRBV5-1 to TRBJ1-1; perhaps TRBD1 as D (5 bases). Germline V gene data show CDR1 as SGHRS and CDR2 as YFSETQ. This CDR3 comprises 19 residues. Between the trimmed V and J ends, which lost 2 bases and 0 bases, there was a span of 23 bases. The CDR3 coding sequence is TGCGCCAGCAGCTTCAGGGACGGAACGACTCTTCTCATGAACACTGAAGCTTTCTTT. Its protein is CASSFRDGTTLLMNTEAFF.

In its sample, this clonotype was seen a few times. V is TRBV29-1 and J is TRBJ1-5, with TRBD1 identical over 8 bases. Losses at the gene ends were 6 bases for V and 4 bases for J; bases not matched to a gene: 8. The CDR3 contains 14 residues. Looked up from germline, CDR1 is SQVTM and CDR2 is ANQGSEA. CDR3 region: CSVAGQGGNQPQHF. The CDR3, as DNA: TGCAGCGTCGCCGGACAGGGTGGGAATCAGCCCCAGCATTTT.

This clonotype has a handful of counts. The chain is built from TRBV20-1 and TRBJ2-1; 11 nucleotides agree with TRBD2. This CDR3 contains 15 residues. Germline CDR1 and CDR2: DFQATT and SNEGSKA (reference sequence). V was pared by 3 bases and J by 7 bases, with 8 bases of the junction left unmatched. In DNA, the CDR3 is TGCAGTGCTAGGCCCGGGACTAGCGGACAAAATGAGCAGTTCTTC. It translates to CSARPGTSGQNEQFF.

The table lists this clonotype with many counts. The rearrangement links TRBV3-1 to TRBJ2-5; D unclear. Trimming removed 4 bases from V and 5 bases from J, with 2 bases in between. The CDR3 is made up of 10 amino acids. Per the germline V gene, CDR1 is LGHDT and CDR2 is YNNKEL (reference sequence). The CDR3: CASSRETQYF. As DNA, the CDR3 is TGTGCCAGCAGCCGGGAGACCCAGTACTTC.